This T cell receptor beta chain was documented in a study of PD-1 blockade in classical Hodgkin lymphoma. Whole-study results and caveats: Excluded were patients who started nivolumab under 1 year after ASCT, a group that had lower diversity. The study found complete responders had baseline diversity similar to newly diagnosed patients. By C4D1, CD4+ diversity increased significantly, especially in complete responders. Newly diagnosed patients were reported to exhibit reduced baseline TCR diversity relative to healthy donors.

Concerning this clone itself: Its target is unknown.

Each and every patient relapsed after autologous stem cell transplantation, and patients got differing brentuximab vedotin exposure. Measured with immunoSEQ multiplex PCR; TCRdb has only the in-frame clones, and not every one. The sample holds some 65,000 clones, 71% seen once. Germline V gene lookup returns CDR1 MNHNS and CDR2 SASEGT. J lost 1 base, V lost 1 base, and 6 bases had no gene match. The CDR3 totals 17 residues. The source of this sequence is a human donor with classical Hodgkin lymphoma. V gene TRBV6-1 combines with J gene TRBJ2-5, with 10 positions matching TRBD2. This sample comprised peripheral blood mononuclear cells (PBMCs), obtained before the second cycle of nivolumab. The CDR3, as DNA: TGTGCCAGCAGTGAAGGGAGGACTAGCGGACTCCAAGAGACCCAGTACTTC. Protein: CASSEGRTSGLQETQYF.